Below are 31 T cell receptor beta chains sequenced from a single sample in a study of control samples from healthy donors and cancer patients. Sequencing was performed with immunoSEQ multiplex PCR; in TCRdb, only in-frame clones are kept and a portion is missing. The sample lists some 160,000 clones; roughly nine tenths were seen once. Sequencing was done on a sample of blood. The receptor set was obtained from a man under 40 in good health.

The chain combines TRBV9 with TRBJ2-3; TRBD2 matches 9 bases. This CDR3 has 16 residues. Trimming removed 0 bases from V and 5 bases from J; junction bases left unmatched: 7. The germline V gene has CDR1 SGDLS and CDR2 YYNGEE. CDR3 DNA sequence: TGTGCCAGCAGCGTAGCCGCGGGAGGGCATGGAGATACGCAGTATTTT. Translating it yields CASSVAAGGHGDTQYF.

The chain employs TRBV11-2 and TRBJ2-3, with TRBD2 identical over 8 bases. The ends lost 5 bases at V and 4 bases at J; junction bases unmatched: 8. Germline V CDR1 and CDR2: SGHAT, FQNNGV. This CDR3 spans 15 amino acids. The CDR3 nucleotides are TGTGCCAGCAGCCGGGAGGGACTGGGGCCAGATACGCAGTATTTT. Residues: CASSREGLGPDTQYF.

The rearrangement joins TRBV5-4 to TRBJ1-1; D remains ambiguous. Looked up from germline, CDR1 is SGHNT and CDR2 is YYREEE (reference sequence). The CDR3 covers 13 residues. V gave up 2 bases and J gave up 1 base, with 6 bases separating them. The CDR3 DNA sequence: TGTGCCAGCAGCTTAACCCCGAACACTGAAGCTTTCTTT. This translates into CASSLTPNTEAFF.

This rearrangement joins TRBV29-1 to TRBJ2-1; 13 bases line up with TRBD2. This CDR3 has 15 residues. Germline V lookup: CDR1 SQVTM, CDR2 ANQGSEA. The V segment lost 4 bases and the J segment 2 bases; nucleotides outside the gene matches: 2. This CDR3 is CSVGTSGRTYNEQFF. CDR3 coding DNA: TGCAGCGTTGGGACTAGCGGGAGAACCTACAATGAGCAGTTCTTC.

The chain couples TRBV7-9 to TRBJ2-2; 8 bases align to TRBD2. Germline lookup yields CDR1 SEHNR and CDR2 FQNEAQ (reference sequence). This CDR3 region has 17 residues. The ends lost 2 bases at V and 7 bases at J; junction bases unmatched: 12. The CDR3 DNA follows: TGTGCCAGCAGCTTACCTGCGGGGGGCTCCGGGGGCGGGGAGCTGTTTTTT. It codes for CASSLPAGGSGGGELFF.

The V and J genes are TRBV10-3 and TRBJ2-7; the D gene is possibly TRBD2 (6 bases). Trimming shortened V by 2 bases and J by 3 bases, and 14 bases separated the two germline ends. The germline CDR1 and CDR2 sequences are ENHRY and SYGVKD. The CDR3 has 15 amino acids. DNA of the CDR3: TGTGCCATCAGTGAGGTCGCGGGGACCGGCTACGAGCAGTACTTC. It yields the protein CAISEVAGTGYEQYF.

V gene TRBV19 combines with J gene TRBJ2-3; TRBD2 agrees at 7 bases. Trimming at V came to 4 bases and at J to 1 base, leaving 5 bases not matched to a gene. The CDR3 is made up of 15 amino acids. Germline V lookup: CDR1 LNHDA, CDR2 SQIVND (reference sequence). The CDR3 DNA follows: TGTGCCAGTAGTACCGATCTAGCGGGCACAGATACGCAGTATTTT. Amino acids: CASSTDLAGTDTQYF.

The J gene is TRBJ2-7, the V gene TRBV7-3, with D possibly TRBD1 on 7 matching bases. The CDR3 length is 14 residues. V gave up 8 bases and J gave up 0 bases, with 14 bases separating them. Germline-derived CDR1 and CDR2 are SGHTA and FQGTGA. The CDR3 DNA reads TGTGCCAGCTCTCCGGGGGACAGCTCCTACGAGCAGTACTTC. Residues: CASSPGDSSYEQYF.

The gene calls are TRBV3-1 (or the pseudogene TRBV3-2) and TRBJ1-6, with 7 nucleotides matching TRBD1. CDR1 LGHDT and CDR2 YNNKEL come from the germline V gene (reference sequence). There are 14 residues in the CDR3. J was trimmed by 9 bases and V by 3 bases; bases with no gene match: 5. CDR3: CASSHRGQLSPLHF. The CDR3 coding sequence is TGTGCCAGCAGCCATCGGGGACAGCTTTCACCCCTCCACTTT.

The V gene is TRBV7-3, the J gene TRBJ2-3; no reliable D call. This CDR3 region has 14 residues. V lost 3 bases and J 4 bases, leaving 11 bases between the germline ends. The germline V gene encodes CDR1 SGHTA and CDR2 FQGTGA. CDR3 in amino acids: CASSLGPVPDTQYF. The DNA for the CDR3 is TGTGCCAGCAGCTTGGGCCCGGTACCAGATACGCAGTATTTT.

The chain recombines TRBV2 with TRBJ1-2, with 8 bases matching TRBD1. The CDR3 sequence is 14 residues long. The junction had 7 bases not matched to a gene; V was cut back by 6 bases and J by 4 bases. Per the germline V gene, CDR1 is SNHLY and CDR2 is FYNNEI. The CDR3 loop is CASRDQDRAYGYTF. The CDR3, as DNA: TGTGCCAGCAGGGATCAGGACAGGGCCTATGGCTACACCTTC. The full variable domain, in which reference TRBV2 and TRBJ1-2 provide the parts outside the CDR3, is EPEVTQTPSHQVTQMGQEVILRCVPISNHLYFYWYRQILGQKVEFLVSFYNNEISEKSEIFDDQFSVERPDGSNFTLKIRSTKLEDSAMYFCASRDQDRAYGYTFGSGTRLTVV.

CDR3 DNA sequence: TGTGCCAGCAGGGGGCGGGGGCCGGAGCAGTACTTC. Protein: CASRGRGPEQYF. This rearrangement joins TRBV6-5 to TRBJ2-7, with TRBD2 as a possible D gene (7 bases). This CDR3 is 12 amino acids long. Germline V gene data show CDR1 as MNHEY and CDR2 as SVGAGI. Between the trimmed V and J ends, which lost 6 bases and 7 bases, there was a span of 13 bases.

The chain uses TRBV30 and TRBJ1-6, with a weak D call TRBD1 (5 bases). This CDR3 comprises 13 residues. Germline V CDR1 and CDR2: GTSNPN, SVGIG (reference sequence). Between the trimmed V and J ends, which lost 7 bases and 10 bases, there was a span of 17 bases. CDR3 DNA: TGTGCCTACGCCGGGACGGTTGAATCACCCCTCCACTTT. This encodes CAYAGTVESPLHF.

This chain connects TRBV14 to TRBJ1-4; D is unclear. CDR3 length equals 13 residues. The germline V and J ends were trimmed by 0 bases and 10 bases, with 9 bases remaining between them. Germline V CDR1 and CDR2: SGHDN, FVKESK. The CDR3 sequence: CASSQDPGGKLFF. CDR3 bases: TGTGCCAGCAGCCAAGATCCTGGAGGAAAACTGTTTTTT. Looking up the rest from reference TRBV14 and TRBJ1-4 gives the full variable domain: EAGVTQFPSHSVIEKGQTVTLRCDPISGHDNLYWYRRVMGKEIKFLLHFVKESKQDESGMPNNRFLAERTGGTYSTLKVQPAELEDSGVYFCASSQDPGGKLFFGSGTQLSVL.

The chain combines TRBV29-1 with TRBJ1-1; D may be TRBD1 (6 bases). The ends were cut back, 4 bases at V and 8 bases at J, with 17 bases in the middle. The CDR3 sequence is 13 residues long. Germline CDR1 and CDR2: SQVTM and ANQGSEA. The DNA for the CDR3 is TGCAGCGTTGGGTCCGGGACAAGGGTAGAAGCTTTCTTT. It translates to CSVGSGTRVEAFF.

The rearrangement links TRBV7-9 to TRBJ2-7; D may be TRBD2 (6 bases). V was shortened by 5 bases and J by 5 bases, with 10 bases between the two germline ends. Per germline, CDR1 SEHNR and CDR2 FQNEAQ (reference sequence). The CDR3 covers 12 residues. This CDR3 is CASSGAGNEQYF. The CDR3 bases are TGTGCCAGCAGCGGGGCGGGGAACGAGCAGTACTTC.

The rearrangement joins TRBV14 to TRBJ2-4, with no clear D. Germline V gene lookup returns CDR1 SGHDN and CDR2 FVKESK. V was shortened by 4 bases and J by 1 base, with 8 bases between the two germline ends. This CDR3 comprises 14 residues. The CDR3 DNA is TGTGCCAGCAGCCCGACGGGTGCCAAAAACATTCAGTACTTC. Encoded protein: CASSPTGAKNIQYF.

V usage is TRBV11-1 and J usage is TRBJ1-3; 9 bases are a match to TRBD1. The germline gives CDR1 SGHAT, CDR2 FQDESV (reference sequence). The CDR3 covers 15 residues. V shed 5 bases, J shed 1 base, and the junction held 3 bases outside the gene matches. CDR3 coding DNA: TGTGCCAGCAGCGGACAGGGGATTTCTGGAAACACCATATATTTT. Its protein is CASSGQGISGNTIYF.

The chain uses TRBV25-1 and TRBJ2-2; D call uncertain. The CDR3 extends over 15 amino acids. CDR1 is MGHDK and CDR2 is SYGVNS in the germline V gene. V gave up 1 base and J gave up 4 bases, with 10 bases separating them. Written as DNA, the CDR3 is TGTGCCAGCAGTGAATCTCTTAAGGCCACCGGGGAGCTGTTTTTT. This sequence encodes CASSESLKATGELFF.

The chain employs TRBV27 and TRBJ1-2, with TRBD1 identical over 8 bases. The germline gives CDR1 MNHEY, CDR2 SMNVEV (reference sequence). After removal of 2 bases from V and 2 bases from J, the junction contained 4 bases not matched to a gene. This CDR3 contains 15 residues. CDR3 loop: CASSLTGQGNYGYTF. DNA for the CDR3: TGTGCCAGCAGTTTAACAGGACAGGGCAACTATGGCTACACCTTC.

J is TRBJ2-7 and V is TRBV11-2; a possible D gene is TRBD2 (7 bases). V was shortened by 3 bases and J by 6 bases, with 15 bases between the two germline ends. Germline-derived CDR1 and CDR2 are SGHAT and FQNNGV. The CDR3 sequence is 14 residues long. The CDR3 DNA sequence: TGTGCCAGCAGCTTCTACGGGGGGCAAGGCGAGCAGTACTTC. This encodes CASSFYGGQGEQYF. Complete variable domain (other parts from reference TRBV11-2 and TRBJ2-7): EAGVAQSPRYKIIEKRQSVAFWCNPISGHATLYWYQQILGQGPKLLIQFQNNGVVDDSQLPKDRFSAERLKGVDSTLKIQPAKLEDSAVYLCASSFYGGQGEQYFGPGTRLTVT.

The CDR3 spells CASSQGVRERRETQYF. The CDR3 bases are TGTGCCAGCAGCCAAGGGGTCAGGGAGAGGCGAGAGACCCAGTACTTC. V usage is TRBV14 and J usage is TRBJ2-5, with D possibly called TRBD1 or TRBD2 (5 bases each). Trimming removed 1 base at V and 4 bases at J, with 16 bases between. CDR1 and CDR2 from the germline V gene are SGHDN and FVKESK. This CDR3 contains 16 residues.

The rearrangement links TRBV12-5 to TRBJ2-6; D is unresolved. The V and J ends lost 8 bases and 2 bases respectively, with 7 bases between them. The CDR3 covers 13 residues. Germline assignment: CDR1 LGHNT and CDR2 FRNRAP. The CDR3, as DNA: TGTGCTAGTCTCTTCGCTGGGGCCAACGTCCTGACTTTC. Translation gives CASLFAGANVLTF.

This chain connects TRBV20-1 to TRBJ1-1, with D hard to call. Germline lookup yields CDR1 DFQATT and CDR2 SNEGSKA (reference sequence). The CDR3 extends over 8 amino acids. The chain's CDR3 is CREPEAFF. DNA of the CDR3: TGCAGGGAACCTGAAGCTTTCTTT.

The genes are TRBV18 and TRBJ1-1; D remains ambiguous. Germline V gene data show CDR1 as KGHSH and CDR2 as LQKENI. This CDR3 region has 14 residues. Trimming removed 2 bases at V and 7 bases at J, with 14 bases between. CDR3 sequence reads: CASSPARTASEAFF. The CDR3 region has the DNA TGTGCCAGCTCACCAGCGAGAACAGCGAGTGAAGCTTTCTTT.

The gene calls are TRBV9 and TRBJ1-2, with TRBD1 as a possible D gene (5 bases). This CDR3 is built from 13 residues. Per germline, CDR1 SGDLS and CDR2 YYNGEE. Deletions cut 6 bases from V and 4 bases from J, with 13 bases between. The CDR3 reads CASTERGGYGYTF. In nucleotides, the CDR3 is TGTGCCAGCACCGAGAGGGGTGGCTATGGCTACACCTTC.

This rearrangement joins TRBV11-1 to TRBJ2-7; D is tentatively TRBD1 or TRBD2 (7 bases each). CDR3 size: 15 residues. Germline loops: CDR1 SGHAT, CDR2 FQDESV (reference sequence). V lost 2 bases and J 6 bases, leaving 17 bases between the germline ends. The DNA for the CDR3 is TGTGCCAGCAGCTTATCTCCAGGGGGGGCCCTCGAGCAGTACTTC. It translates to CASSLSPGGALEQYF. Full variable domain (remainder filled in from reference TRBV11-1 and TRBJ2-7): EAEVAQSPRYKITEKSQAVAFWCDPISGHATLYWYRQILGQGPELLVQFQDESVVDDSQLPKDRFSAERLKGVDSTLKIQPAELGDSAMYLCASSLSPGGALEQYFGPGTRLTVT.

The V call is TRBV13, the J call TRBJ1-5; 8 bases match TRBD1. The CDR3 is made up of 16 amino acids. With 3 bases clipped from V and 6 bases from J, the junction kept 10 bases outside the gene matches. In germline, CDR1 is PRHDT, CDR2 FYEKMQ (reference sequence). CDR3 nucleotide sequence: TGTGCCAGCAGCTTGGGAGGGGCAGGGGGCGGTCAGCCCCAGCATTTT. This encodes CASSLGGAGGGQPQHF.

V and J are TRBV11-2 and TRBJ2-1; TRBD2 agrees at 9 bases. J gave up 2 bases and V 1 base, and 9 bases lay outside the gene matches. CDR1 and CDR2 from the germline V gene are SGHAT and FQNNGV. The CDR3 is 18 residues long. Here the CDR3 DNA reads TGTGCCAGCAGCTTAGTGGGATTAGCGGGAGTCGCCTACAATGAGCAGTTCTTC. Translating it yields CASSLVGLAGVAYNEQFF. Looking up the rest from reference TRBV11-2 and TRBJ2-1 gives the full variable domain: EAGVAQSPRYKIIEKRQSVAFWCNPISGHATLYWYQQILGQGPKLLIQFQNNGVVDDSQLPKDRFSAERLKGVDSTLKIQPAKLEDSAVYLCASSLVGLAGVAYNEQFFGPGTRLTVL.

In this sample, this clone turned up a few times. The V call is TRBV6-1, the J call TRBJ1-2, with 7 bases fitting TRBD1. V was pared by 2 bases and J by 2 bases, with 5 bases of the junction left unmatched. Germline CDR1 and CDR2: MNHNS and SASEGT. The CDR3 extends over 15 amino acids. Here the CDR3 reads CASSEMTGPNYGYTF. The CDR3 DNA reads as TGTGCCAGCAGTGAAATGACAGGGCCCAACTATGGCTACACCTTC.

The genes are TRBV19 and TRBJ1-1; 7 bases line up with TRBD1. J lost 5 bases, V lost 9 bases, and 9 bases had no gene match. This CDR3 comprises 13 residues. CDR1 and CDR2 from the germline V gene are LNHDA and SQIVND (reference sequence). This chain's CDR3 is CASKGGGGTEAFF. As DNA, the CDR3 is TGTGCCAGCAAAGGGGGCGGAGGGACTGAAGCTTTCTTT.